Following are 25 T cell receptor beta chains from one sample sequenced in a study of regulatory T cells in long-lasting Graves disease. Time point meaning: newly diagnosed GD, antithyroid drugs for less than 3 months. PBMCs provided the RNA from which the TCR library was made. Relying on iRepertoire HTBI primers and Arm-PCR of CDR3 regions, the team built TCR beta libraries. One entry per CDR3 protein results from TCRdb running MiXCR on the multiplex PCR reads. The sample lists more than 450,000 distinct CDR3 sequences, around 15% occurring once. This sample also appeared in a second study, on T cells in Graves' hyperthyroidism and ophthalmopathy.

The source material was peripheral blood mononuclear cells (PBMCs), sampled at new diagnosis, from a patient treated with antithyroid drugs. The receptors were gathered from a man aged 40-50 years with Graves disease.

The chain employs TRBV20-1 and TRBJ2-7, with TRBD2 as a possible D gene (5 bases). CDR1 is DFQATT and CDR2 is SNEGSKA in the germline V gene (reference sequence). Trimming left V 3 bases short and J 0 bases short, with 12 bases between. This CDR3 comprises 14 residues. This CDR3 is CSASARVLSYEQYF. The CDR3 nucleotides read TGCAGTGCTAGTGCGCGGGTCCTCTCCTACGAGCAGTACTTC.

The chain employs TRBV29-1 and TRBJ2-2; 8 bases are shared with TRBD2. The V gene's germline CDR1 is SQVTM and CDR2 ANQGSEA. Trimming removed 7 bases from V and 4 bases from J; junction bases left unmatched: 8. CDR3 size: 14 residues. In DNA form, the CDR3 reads TGCAGCGCCAACAGCGGGAGTGTCACCGGGGAGCTGTTTTTT. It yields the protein CSANSGSVTGELFF.

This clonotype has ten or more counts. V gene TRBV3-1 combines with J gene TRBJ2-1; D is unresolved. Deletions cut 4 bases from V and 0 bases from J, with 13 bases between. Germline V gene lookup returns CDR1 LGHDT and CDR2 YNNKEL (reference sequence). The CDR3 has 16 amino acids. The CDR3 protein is CASSPTLASSYNEQFF. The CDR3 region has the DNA TGTGCCAGCAGCCCGACCCTGGCGAGCTCCTACAATGAGCAGTTCTTC.

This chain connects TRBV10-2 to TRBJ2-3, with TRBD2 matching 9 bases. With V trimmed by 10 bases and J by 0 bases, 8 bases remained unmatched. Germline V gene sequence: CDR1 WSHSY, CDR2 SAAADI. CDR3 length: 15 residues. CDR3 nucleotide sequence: TGCGCCACCCACCCTAGCGGGAAAAGCACAGATACGCAGTATTTT. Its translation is CATHPSGKSTDTQYF.

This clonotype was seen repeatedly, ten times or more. As DNA, the CDR3 is TGTGCCACCACTGGGACAGCCTTGAACACTGAAGCTTTCTTT. It codes for CATTGTALNTEAFF. The V call is TRBV10-3, the J call TRBJ1-1; 7 nucleotides align to TRBD1. Looked up from germline, CDR1 is ENHRY and CDR2 is SYGVKD. Losses at the gene ends were 10 bases for V and 0 bases for J; bases not matched to a gene: 8. The CDR3 has 14 amino acids.

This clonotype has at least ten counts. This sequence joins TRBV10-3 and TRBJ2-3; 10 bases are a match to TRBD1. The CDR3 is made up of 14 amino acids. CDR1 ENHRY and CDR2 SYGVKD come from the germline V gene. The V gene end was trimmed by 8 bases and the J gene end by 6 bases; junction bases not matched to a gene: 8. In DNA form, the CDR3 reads TGTGCCATCGGCTCCGGGACAGGGGTTGATACGCAGTATTTT. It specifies CAIGSGTGVDTQYF.

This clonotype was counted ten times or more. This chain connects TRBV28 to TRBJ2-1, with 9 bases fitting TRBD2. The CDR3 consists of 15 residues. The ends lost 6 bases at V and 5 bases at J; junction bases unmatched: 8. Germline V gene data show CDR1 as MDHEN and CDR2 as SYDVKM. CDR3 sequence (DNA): TGTGCCAGCAGCCAGGGACTAGCTCGTAACAATGAGCAGTTCTTC. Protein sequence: CASSQGLARNNEQFF.

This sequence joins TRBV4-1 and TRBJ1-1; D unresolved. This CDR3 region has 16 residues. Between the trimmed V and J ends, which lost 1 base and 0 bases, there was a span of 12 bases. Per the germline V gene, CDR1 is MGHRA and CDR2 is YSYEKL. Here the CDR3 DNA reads TGCGCCAGCAGCCAAGCGGGGAAGGGAGTGAACACTGAAGCTTTCTTT. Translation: CASSQAGKGVNTEAFF.

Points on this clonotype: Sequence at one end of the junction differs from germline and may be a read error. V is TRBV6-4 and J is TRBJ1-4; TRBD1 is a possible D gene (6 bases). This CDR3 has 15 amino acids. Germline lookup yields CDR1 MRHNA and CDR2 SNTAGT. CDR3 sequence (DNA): TGTGCCAGCAGTGATCGTCCGGGGGCGGGTGAAAAACTGCTTTTT. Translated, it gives CASSDRPGAGEKLLF.

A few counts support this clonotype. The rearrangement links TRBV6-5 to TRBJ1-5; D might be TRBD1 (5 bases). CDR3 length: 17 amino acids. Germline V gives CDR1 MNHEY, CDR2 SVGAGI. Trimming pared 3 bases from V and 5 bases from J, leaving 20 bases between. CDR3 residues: CASSYSFGGGVHQPQHF. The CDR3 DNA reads TGTGCCAGCAGTTATTCGTTCGGGGGAGGTGTGCATCAGCCCCAGCATTTT.

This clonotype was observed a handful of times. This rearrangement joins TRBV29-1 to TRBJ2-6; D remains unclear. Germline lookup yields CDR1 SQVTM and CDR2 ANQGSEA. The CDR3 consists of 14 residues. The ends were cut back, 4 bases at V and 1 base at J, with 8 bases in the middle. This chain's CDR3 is CSVVWLSGANVLTF. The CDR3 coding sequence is TGCAGCGTTGTGTGGTTGTCTGGGGCCAACGTCCTGACTTTC. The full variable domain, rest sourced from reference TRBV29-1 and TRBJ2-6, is SAVISQKPSRDICQRGTSLTIQCQVDSQVTMMFWYRQQPGQSLTLIATANQGSEATYESGFVIDKFPISRPNLTFSTLTVSNMSPEDSSIYLCSVVWLSGANVLTFGAGSRLTVL.

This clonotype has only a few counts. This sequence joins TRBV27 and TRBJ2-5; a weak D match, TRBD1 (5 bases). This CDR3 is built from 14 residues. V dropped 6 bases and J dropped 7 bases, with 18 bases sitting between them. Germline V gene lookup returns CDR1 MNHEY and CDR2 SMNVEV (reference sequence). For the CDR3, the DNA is TGTGCCAGCAGATCCTCAGGGCGGCCCTTGACCCAGTACTTC. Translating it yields CASRSSGRPLTQYF.

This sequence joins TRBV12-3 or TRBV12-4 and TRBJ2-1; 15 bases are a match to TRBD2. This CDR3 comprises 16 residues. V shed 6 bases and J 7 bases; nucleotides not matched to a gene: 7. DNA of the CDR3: TGTGCCAGCAGGTCCTCCGGGACTAGCGGGAGGAATGAGCAGTTCTTC. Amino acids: CASRSSGTSGRNEQFF.

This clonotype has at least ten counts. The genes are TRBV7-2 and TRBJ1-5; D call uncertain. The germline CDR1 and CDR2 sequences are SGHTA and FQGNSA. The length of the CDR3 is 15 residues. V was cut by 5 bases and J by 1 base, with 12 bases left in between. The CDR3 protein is CASSPGYASNQPQHF. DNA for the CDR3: TGTGCCAGCAGCCCGGGGTATGCGAGCAATCAGCCCCAGCATTTT. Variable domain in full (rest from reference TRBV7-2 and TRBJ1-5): GAGVSQSPSNKVTEKGKDVELRCDPISGHTALYWYRQSLGQGLEFLIYFQGNSAPDKSGLPSDRFSAERTGGSVSTLTIQRTQQEDSAVYLCASSPGYASNQPQHFGDGTRLSIL.

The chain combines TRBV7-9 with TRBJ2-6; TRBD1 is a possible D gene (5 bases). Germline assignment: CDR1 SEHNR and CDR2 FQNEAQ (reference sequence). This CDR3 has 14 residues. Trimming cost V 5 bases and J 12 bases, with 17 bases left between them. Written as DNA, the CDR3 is TGTGCCAGCAGCCCGTCAGGGCCGTACGGCGTCCTGACTTTC. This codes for CASSPSGPYGVLTF. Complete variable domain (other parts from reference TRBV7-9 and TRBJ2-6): DTGVSQNPRHKITKRGQNVTFRCDPISEHNRLYWYRQTLGQGPEFLTYFQNEAQLEKSRLLSDRFSAERPKGSFSTLEIQRTEQGDSAMYLCASSPSGPYGVLTFGAGSRLTVL.

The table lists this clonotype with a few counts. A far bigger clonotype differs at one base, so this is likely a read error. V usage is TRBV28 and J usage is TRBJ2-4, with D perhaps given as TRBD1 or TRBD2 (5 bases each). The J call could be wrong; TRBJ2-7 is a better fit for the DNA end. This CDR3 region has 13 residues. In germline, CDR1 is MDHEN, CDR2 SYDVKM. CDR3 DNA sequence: TGTGCCAACAGCTTCGGGGCTTCCTACGAGCAGTACTTC. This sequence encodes CANSFGASYEQYF.

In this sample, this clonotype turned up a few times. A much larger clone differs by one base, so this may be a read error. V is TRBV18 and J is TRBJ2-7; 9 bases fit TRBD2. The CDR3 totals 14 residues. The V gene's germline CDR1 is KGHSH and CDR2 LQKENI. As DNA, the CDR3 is TGTGCCAGCCCACCACCGGGCGGGGGGGACGAGCAGTACTTC. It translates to CASPPPGGGDEQYF. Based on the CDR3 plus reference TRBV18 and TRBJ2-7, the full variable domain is NAGVMQNPRHLVRRRGQEARLRCSPMKGHSHVYWYRQLPEEGLKFMVYLQKENIIDESGMPKERFSAEFPKEGPSILRIQQVVRGDSAAYFCASPPPGGGDEQYFGPGTRLTVT.

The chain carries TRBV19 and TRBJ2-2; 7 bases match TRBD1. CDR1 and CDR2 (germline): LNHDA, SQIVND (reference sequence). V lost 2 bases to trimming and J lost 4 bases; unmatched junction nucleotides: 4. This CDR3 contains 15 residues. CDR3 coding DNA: TGTGCCAGTAGTATACCGGGACAGACCACCGGGGAGCTGTTTTTT. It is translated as CASSIPGQTTGELFF.

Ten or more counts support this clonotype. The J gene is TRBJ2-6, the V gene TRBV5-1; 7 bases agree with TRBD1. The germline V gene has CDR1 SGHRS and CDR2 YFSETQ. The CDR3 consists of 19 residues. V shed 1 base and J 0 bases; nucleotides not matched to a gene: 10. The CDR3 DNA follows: TGCGCCAGCAGCTTGATTTACCAGGGGGTGCTCTCTGGGGCCAACGTCCTGACTTTC. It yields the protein CASSLIYQGVLSGANVLTF. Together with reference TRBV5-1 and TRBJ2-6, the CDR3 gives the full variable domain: KAGVTQTPRYLIKTRGQQVTLSCSPISGHRSVSWYQQTPGQGLQFLFEYFSETQRNKGNFPGRFSGRQFSNSRSEMNVSTLELGDSALYLCASSLIYQGVLSGANVLTFGAGSRLTVL.

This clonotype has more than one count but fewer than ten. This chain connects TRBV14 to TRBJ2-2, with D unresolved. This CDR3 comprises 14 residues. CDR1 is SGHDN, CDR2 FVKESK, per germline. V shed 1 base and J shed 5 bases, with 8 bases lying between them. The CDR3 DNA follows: TGTGCCAGCAGCCAAGTTTTGAGAACCGGGGAGCTGTTTTTT. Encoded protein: CASSQVLRTGELFF.

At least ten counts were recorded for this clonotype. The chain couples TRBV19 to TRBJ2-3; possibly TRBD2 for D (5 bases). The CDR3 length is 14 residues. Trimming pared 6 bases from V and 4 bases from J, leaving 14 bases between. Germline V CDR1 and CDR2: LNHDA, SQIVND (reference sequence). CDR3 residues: CASRPAGSADTQYF. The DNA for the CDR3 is TGTGCCAGTAGACCCGCGGGCTCCGCAGATACGCAGTATTTT.

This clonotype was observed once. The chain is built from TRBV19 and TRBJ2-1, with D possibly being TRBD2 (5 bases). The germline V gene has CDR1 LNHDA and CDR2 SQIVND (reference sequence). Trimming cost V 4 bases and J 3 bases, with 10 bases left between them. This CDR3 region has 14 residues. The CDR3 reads CASSNTGNYNEQFF. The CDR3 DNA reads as TGTGCCAGTAGTAATACCGGGAACTACAATGAGCAGTTCTTC.

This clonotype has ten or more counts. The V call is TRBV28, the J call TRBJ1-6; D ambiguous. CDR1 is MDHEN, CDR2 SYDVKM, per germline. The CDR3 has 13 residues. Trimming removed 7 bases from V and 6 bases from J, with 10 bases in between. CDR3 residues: CASITSRNSPLHF. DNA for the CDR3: TGTGCCAGCATAACCAGTCGTAATTCACCCCTCCACTTT.

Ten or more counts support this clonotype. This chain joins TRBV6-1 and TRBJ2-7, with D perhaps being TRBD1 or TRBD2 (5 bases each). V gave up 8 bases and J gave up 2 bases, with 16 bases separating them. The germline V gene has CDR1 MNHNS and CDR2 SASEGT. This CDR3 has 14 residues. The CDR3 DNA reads TGTGCCAGCGCCGAGAGGGGTTCTGCCTACGAGCAGTACTTC. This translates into CASAERGSAYEQYF.

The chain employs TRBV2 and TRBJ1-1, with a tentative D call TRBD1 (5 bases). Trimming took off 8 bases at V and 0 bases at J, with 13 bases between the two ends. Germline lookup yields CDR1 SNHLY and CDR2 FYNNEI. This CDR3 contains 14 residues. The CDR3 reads CASGPGILNTEAFF. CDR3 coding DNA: TGTGCCAGCGGCCCAGGGATCCTGAACACTGAAGCTTTCTTT.